Shown below are 31 T cell receptor beta chains from a single sample sequenced in a study of monozygotic twins with inflammatory bowel disease. TCRdb reprocessed the 5' RACE reads, with one entry per CDR3 protein and no DNA. Its clone listing holds roughly 150,000 distinct CDR3 sequences. The sequencing sample was made of blood. The source of these receptors is a human donor with ulcerative colitis or Crohn's disease, or a healthy co-twin of an affected twin (not recorded which).

The rearrangement uses TRBV15 and TRBJ2-7; TCRdb picks TRBD1, but there is no DNA to check that call. The length of the CDR3 is 15 residues. Germline V gives CDR1 LNHNV, CDR2 YYDKDF (reference sequence). The CDR3 loop is CATSREGTGTYEQYF.

This chain joins TRBV5-4 and TRBJ2-7; TCRdb selects TRBD2, and the lack of DNA leaves this call unchecked. The CDR3 has 16 residues. Germline values: CDR1 SGHNT, CDR2 YYREEE (reference sequence). The CDR3 sequence: CASSSGTSGRSYEQYF.

The rearrangement joins TRBV6-1 to TRBJ2-7. Germline V gene sequence: CDR1 MNHNS, CDR2 SASEGT. The CDR3 runs to 15 residues. The CDR3 spells CASSEGRGGTYEQYF.

The chain joins TRBV9 to TRBJ2-7. CDR1 SGDLS and CDR2 YYNGEE come from the germline V gene. This CDR3 region has 14 residues. This CDR3 reads CASSVGVVPYEQYF.

The CDR3: CASRLRDRGLYGQPQHF. The J gene is TRBJ1-5, the V gene TRBV28; TCRdb returns TRBD1, unconfirmable since there is no DNA. There are 17 residues in the CDR3. CDR1 MDHEN and CDR2 SYDVKM come from the germline V gene.

The J gene is TRBJ1-1, the V gene TRBV12-3 or TRBV12-4; TCRdb returns TRBD1, unconfirmable since there is no DNA. The CDR3 consists of 17 residues. CDR3 amino acids: CASSPRDRVSSNTEAFF.

This chain connects TRBV20-1 to TRBJ2-5; the D call of TRBD2 rests on TCRdb alone, since no DNA is present to check it. The CDR3 extends over 15 amino acids. Germline V gives CDR1 DFQATT, CDR2 SNEGSKA (reference sequence). The CDR3 region is CSSASGTSGRETQYF.

The genes are TRBV6-1 and TRBJ2-2; TCRdb calls TRBD2, which cannot be checked without DNA. Germline CDR1 and CDR2: MNHNS and SASEGT. The CDR3 covers 16 residues. The CDR3 reads CASIALRGLNTGELFF.

V is TRBV7-2 and J is TRBJ2-3. The CDR3 runs 15 residues. Germline V gives CDR1 SGHTA, CDR2 FQGNSA. The CDR3 sequence: CASSLLLRRTDTQYF.

The chain recombines TRBV7-2 with TRBJ2-7; TCRdb's D call, TRBD2, is unchecked because there is no DNA. Germline V gene lookup returns CDR1 SGHTA and CDR2 FQGNSA. CDR3 length equals 13 residues. The CDR3 here is CASSLIALNEQYF.

The rearrangement uses TRBV6-2 or TRBV6-3 and TRBJ1-2. This CDR3 has 13 amino acids. From germline, CDR1 is MNHEY and CDR2 SVGEGT. The CDR3 spells CASSTELENGYTF.

The chain has TRBV20-1 and TRBJ1-6; TCRdb's D call of TRBD1 is untestable without DNA. Germline V gene data show CDR1 as DFQATT and CDR2 as SNEGSKA (reference sequence). The CDR3 runs 16 residues. The CDR3 sequence is CSARGGRETGGSPLHF.

The genes are TRBV29-1 and TRBJ2-3; no DNA is available, so the TRBD2 call from TCRdb remains unchecked. The CDR3 length is 14 residues. Germline V gene lookup returns CDR1 SQVTM and CDR2 ANQGSEA. This chain's CDR3 is CSVDAGGSTDTQYF.

The V and J genes are TRBV25-1 and TRBJ2-5; lacking DNA, the TRBD1 call made by TCRdb goes unchecked. The CDR3 sequence is 15 residues long. CDR1 MGHDK and CDR2 SYGVNS come from the germline V gene. The CDR3 protein is CASSSETVYQETQYF.

This chain connects TRBV6-5 to TRBJ1-5; TCRdb gives TRBD1 as the D gene, but with no DNA this cannot be confirmed. In germline, CDR1 is MNHEY, CDR2 SVGAGI. The CDR3 runs to 14 residues. This CDR3 is CASSWGRGNQPQHF.

The J gene is TRBJ2-5, the V gene TRBV20-1; TCRdb names TRBD1, which stays unverified in the absence of DNA. This CDR3 is 18 amino acids long. Germline assignment: CDR1 DFQATT and CDR2 SNEGSKA (reference sequence). The CDR3 here is CSARAQGSGTGPQETQYF.

The V call is TRBV5-4, the J call TRBJ1-4; the D call from TCRdb, TRBD1, cannot be confirmed without DNA. Germline CDR1 reads SGHNT; CDR2 reads YYREEE (reference sequence). This CDR3 contains 15 residues. CDR3 sequence: CASSLSDQGHEKLFF.

The gene calls are TRBV15 and TRBJ2-7; TCRdb selects TRBD1, and the lack of DNA leaves this call unchecked. From germline, CDR1 is LNHNV and CDR2 YYDKDF (reference sequence). The CDR3 covers 13 residues. The CDR3 protein is CATSRDSGYEQYF.

The chain employs TRBV5-1 and TRBJ1-1; TCRdb reports TRBD1, a call that lacks DNA to check it against. The CDR3 has 16 residues. Germline V gene lookup returns CDR1 SGHRS and CDR2 YFSETQ. CDR3 in amino acids: CASTSHMTGANTEAFF.

The CDR3 sequence is CATVEKGGTGYTF. The V call is TRBV10-3, the J call TRBJ1-2; TCRdb lists TRBD1, though no DNA is available to test this call. This CDR3 has 13 residues. Germline V CDR1 and CDR2: ENHRY, SYGVKD.

The chain links TRBV7-2 to TRBJ2-7; the TCRdb D gene call, TRBD2, has no DNA to confirm it. Germline V gives CDR1 SGHTA, CDR2 FQGNSA. The CDR3 spans 16 residues. CDR3 amino acids: CASSLVRTFLSYEQYF.

The V gene is TRBV30, the J gene TRBJ1-5. CDR1 is GTSNPN and CDR2 is SVGIG in the germline V gene (reference sequence). The CDR3 loop spans 14 amino acids. CDR3 residues: CAWSGVAEYQPQHF.

This chain links TRBV5-1 with TRBJ1-1; TCRdb calls TRBD1, which cannot be checked without DNA. This CDR3 has 15 amino acids. Germline values: CDR1 SGHRS, CDR2 YFSETQ. The CDR3 region is CASSLDGTGGTEAFF.

The chain employs TRBV5-5 and TRBJ2-3. The germline gives CDR1 SGHKS, CDR2 YYEKEE (reference sequence). This CDR3 contains 13 residues. The CDR3 sequence: CASSLGPEDTQYF.

The rearrangement uses TRBV10-3 and TRBJ1-4. The CDR3 totals 12 residues. CDR1 and CDR2 from the germline V gene are ENHRY and SYGVKD. The chain's CDR3 is CAIAATNEKLFF.

CDR3 amino acids: CASSPEGIYEQYF. The rearrangement joins TRBV5-1 to TRBJ2-7; TCRdb indicates TRBD2, and absent DNA this call remains unverified. CDR1 is SGHRS and CDR2 is YFSETQ in the germline V gene. The length of the CDR3 is 13 residues.

The V call is TRBV6-2 or TRBV6-3, the J call TRBJ2-5; checking the TCRdb D call of TRBD1 is not possible without DNA. Germline lookup yields CDR1 MNHEY and CDR2 SVGEGT. The CDR3 extends over 15 amino acids. The chain's CDR3 is CASSPRTGAGETQYF.

This chain links TRBV20-1 with TRBJ1-1. The CDR3 spans 17 residues. Germline-derived CDR1 and CDR2 are DFQATT and SNEGSKA (reference sequence). The CDR3 is CSAIPRTHGVSNTEAFF.

J is TRBJ2-7 and V is TRBV2. Germline CDR1 is SNHLY and CDR2 is FYNNEI. The CDR3 is 14 amino acids. This CDR3 reads CASSDTPMPTEQYF.

The chain is built from TRBV2 and TRBJ2-1; TCRdb gives TRBD2 as the D gene, but with no DNA this cannot be confirmed. Germline CDR1 and CDR2: SNHLY and FYNNEI. The CDR3 consists of 12 residues. The CDR3: CAAHLRTSEQFF.

The chain has TRBV24-1 and TRBJ2-1. The CDR3 length is 12 residues. From germline, CDR1 is KGHDR and CDR2 SFDVKD. The CDR3 sequence: CATGSSINEQFF.